This T cell receptor beta chain was identified during a study of T cells in Graves' hyperthyroidism and ophthalmopathy. In germline, CDR1 is SNHLY, CDR2 FYNNEI. This CDR3 has 13 amino acids. The V and J ends lost 2 bases and 4 bases respectively, with 8 bases between them. What was amplified from RNA transcripts were TCR beta CDR3 regions. HTBI primers drove first-round RT-PCR of the TCR CDR3. Via MiXCR, TCRdb re-called the multiplex PCR reads, giving one row per CDR3 protein. Among about 380,000 distinct CDR3 sequences listed, roughly 18% were seen once. This clonotype occurred many times. Sequencing was performed on blood. The chain joins TRBV2 to TRBJ1-2; D gene unclear. The receptor comes from a man between 18 and 35 years old with Graves' ophthalmopathy. For the CDR3, the DNA is TGTGCCAGCAGTGAACCGAGGTTCTATGGCTACACCTTC. Its translation is CASSEPRFYGYTF.